This entry concerns a single T cell receptor (beta chain). V dropped 5 bases and J dropped 0 bases, with 10 bases sitting between them. Germline-derived CDR1 and CDR2 are LNHDA and SQIVND (reference sequence). The CDR3 has 15 amino acids. These data belong to a study of blood T cell repertoires in COVID-19. Across the whole study: The samples span acute and convalescent COVID-19 from the United States, Italy and Spain.

Libraries were prepared by immunoSEQ multiplex PCR; TCRdb keeps only in-frame clonotypes and omits some of them. The sample carries under 95,000 clones, about 87% recorded once. The material sequenced was peripheral blood. The chain has TRBV19 and TRBJ1-4; D is uncertain. This clonotype originated in a woman in her fifties or sixties with acute or convalescent COVID-19. In DNA form, the CDR3 reads TGTGCCAGTAGTGGGGAGCTTGCAACTAATGAAAAACTGTTTTTT. Encoded protein: CASSGELATNEKLFF.